Many counts were recorded for the clone carrying this T cell receptor (beta chain). These data belong to a study of kidney transplant recipient with SARS-CoV-2 infection. TCRdb ran MiXCR on the reads and lists one entry per CDR3 protein. The sample comprises under 250,000 distinct CDR3 sequences, around 30% of which are singletons, and about 7% rests with the top ten. The germline gives CDR1 SGHNT, CDR2 YENEEA. Trimming cost V 5 bases and J 4 bases, with 23 bases left between them. There are 17 residues in the CDR3. The gene calls are TRBV11-3 and TRBJ1-2; no clear D. The specimen comprised a blood sample, sampled at baseline and between days 110 and 120 from a kidney transplant recipient. The TCR comes from a male patient between 25 and 40 years old who had COVID-19 and was a kidney transplant recipient. Some of the T cells may derive from the graft donor. The CDR3 protein is CASSVDADLGKTYGYTF. CDR3 coding DNA: TGTGCCAGCAGCGTGGATGCCGATCTCGGAAAGACCTATGGCTACACCTTC.